These 22 T cell receptor beta chains were all obtained from the same sample, sequenced in a study of CD8 T cells in Susac syndrome. After extraction with the RNeasy kit, 0.5 to 1 ug of the RNA was reverse transcribed using random hexamers. One entry per CDR3 protein results from TCRdb running MiXCR on the immunoSEQ multiplex PCR reads. The sample yields about 150,000 distinct CDR3 sequences, 95% seen once. The sample consisted of CD4+ T cells from PBMCs. Source of these receptors: a human donor with Susac syndrome.

The CDR3 here is CASSLGREAFF. The CDR3 bases are TGTGCCAGCAGTTTGGGCAGGGAAGCTTTCTTT. V and J are TRBV28 and TRBJ1-1; no firm D call. The CDR3 loop spans 11 amino acids. Per germline, CDR1 MDHEN and CDR2 SYDVKM. V was shortened by 3 bases and J by 8 bases, with 7 bases between the two germline ends.

The rearrangement uses TRBV27 and TRBJ2-2; D gene uncertain. The ends were cut back, 5 bases at V and 6 bases at J, with 7 bases in the middle. This CDR3 contains 12 residues. Germline V gene lookup returns CDR1 MNHEY and CDR2 SMNVEV (reference sequence). The CDR3 region is CASSPLAGELFF. CDR3 nucleotides: TGTGCCAGCAGTCCCCTAGCCGGGGAGCTGTTTTTT.

V and J are TRBV18 and TRBJ2-7, with 9 positions matching TRBD2. Germline CDR1 KGHSH, CDR2 LQKENI. The CDR3 is 15 residues long. Losses at the gene ends were 6 bases for V and 2 bases for J; bases not matched to a gene: 8. The CDR3 DNA reads TGTGCCAGCTCGGCTATAGCGGGGGCTCCCTACGAGCAGTACTTC. Its translation is CASSAIAGAPYEQYF.

This chain links TRBV12-3 or TRBV12-4 with TRBJ2-1; D not certain. The CDR3 runs 11 residues. Trimming pared 5 bases from V and 6 bases from J, leaving 5 bases between. CDR3 in DNA: TGTGCCAGCAGTCCTTTCAATGAGCAGTTCTTC. This gives the protein CASSPFNEQFF.

This chain links TRBV7-2 with TRBJ1-5; 11 bases are a match to TRBD1. V lost 2 bases, J lost 6 bases, and 3 bases stayed unmatched. Looked up from germline, CDR1 is SGHTA and CDR2 is FQGNSA. The CDR3 spans 15 residues. CDR3 DNA: TGTGCCAGCAGCTTAATGGGACAGGGGGTTCAGCCCCAGCATTTT. As protein: CASSLMGQGVQPQHF. Full variable domain (missing parts from reference TRBV7-2 and TRBJ1-5): GAGVSQSPSNKVTEKGKDVELRCDPISGHTALYWYRQSLGQGLEFLIYFQGNSAPDKSGLPSDRFSAERTGGSVSTLTIQRTQQEDSAVYLCASSLMGQGVQPQHFGDGTRLSIL.

The chain uses TRBV11-2 and TRBJ2-1; D gene ambiguous. Germline lookup yields CDR1 SGHAT and CDR2 FQNNGV. The CDR3 sequence is 15 residues long. V was clipped by 0 bases and J by 8 bases, with 14 bases between them. CDR3 sequence: CASSLDRVQVHEQFF. CDR3 nucleotide sequence: TGTGCCAGCAGCTTAGATCGCGTCCAAGTACATGAGCAGTTCTTC.

The chain links TRBV7-2 to TRBJ1-6; 7 bases fit TRBD1. V dropped 8 bases and J dropped 6; count of bases not matched to a gene: 4. Germline V gene data show CDR1 as SGHTA and CDR2 as FQGNSA. There are 13 residues in the CDR3. The CDR3 loop is CASVGQSNSPLHF. The CDR3 DNA reads as TGTGCCAGCGTGGGACAGTCTAATTCACCCCTCCACTTT.

The chain couples TRBV28 to TRBJ2-2; D call uncertain. CDR1 is MDHEN, CDR2 SYDVKM, per germline. The germline V and J ends were trimmed by 7 bases and 4 bases, with 7 bases remaining between them. The CDR3 runs to 12 residues. The CDR3 is CASIDFTGELFF. As DNA, the CDR3 is TGTGCCAGCATTGACTTCACCGGGGAGCTGTTTTTT.

CDR3 region: CASSPTLGLAGSSYEQYF. CDR3 nucleotide sequence: TGTGCCAGCTCACCAACTCTCGGACTAGCGGGGAGCTCCTACGAGCAGTACTTC. The chain carries TRBV18 and TRBJ2-7; 12 nucleotides match TRBD2. After removal of 2 bases from V and 0 bases from J, the junction contained 8 bases not matched to a gene. The CDR3 runs to 18 residues. CDR1 KGHSH and CDR2 LQKENI come from the germline V gene.

CDR3 sequence: CASSIAAGKNIQYF. The CDR3 DNA is TGTGCCAGTAGTATAGCCGCTGGGAAAAACATTCAGTACTTC. The chain couples TRBV19 to TRBJ2-4, with D uncertain. The CDR3 has 14 residues. Germline assignment: CDR1 LNHDA and CDR2 SQIVND (reference sequence). V lost 1 base and J 4 bases, leaving 8 bases between the germline ends.

The chain links TRBV5-1 to TRBJ1-2; D remains ambiguous. CDR1 and CDR2 from the germline V gene are SGHRS and YFSETQ. Between the trimmed V and J ends, which lost 1 base and 2 bases, there was a span of 6 bases. The CDR3 extends over 13 amino acids. The chain's CDR3 is CASSLMDNYGYTF. The CDR3 coding sequence is TGCGCCAGCAGCTTGATGGACAACTATGGCTACACCTTC.

The chain joins TRBV15 to TRBJ2-3; D gene unclear. Germline V gene sequence: CDR1 LNHNV, CDR2 YYDKDF (reference sequence). V was trimmed by 4 bases and J by 4 bases, leaving 9 bases between them. The CDR3 is 13 amino acids. The CDR3: CATSNGPADTQYF. The CDR3 region has the DNA TGTGCCACCAGCAACGGGCCCGCAGATACGCAGTATTTT. The full variable domain, rest sourced from reference TRBV15 and TRBJ2-3, is DAMVIQNPRYQVTQFGKPVTLSCSQTLNHNVMYWYQQKSSQAPKLLFHYYDKDFNNEADTPDNFQSRRPNTSFCFLDIRSPGLGDTAMYLCATSNGPADTQYFGPGTRLTVL.

This chain joins TRBV19 and TRBJ1-6, with D perhaps TRBD1 (5 bases). Germline-derived CDR1 and CDR2 are LNHDA and SQIVND (reference sequence). There are 14 residues in the CDR3. V was cut by 5 bases and J by 5 bases, with 10 bases left in between. CDR3 coding DNA: TGTGCCAGTAGTCGGGACGTAAATAATTCACCCCTCCACTTT. Translated, it gives CASSRDVNNSPLHF.

The chain couples TRBV29-1 to TRBJ2-1; possible D gene TRBD1, 6 bases. Germline values: CDR1 SQVTM, CDR2 ANQGSEA. CDR3 length: 14 amino acids. Trimming left V 3 bases short and J 8 bases short, with 17 bases between. The CDR3 spells CSVEVRGSGDEQFF. Here the CDR3 DNA reads TGCAGCGTTGAGGTCAGGGGAAGTGGGGATGAGCAGTTCTTC.

This chain joins TRBV2 and TRBJ2-7; D is undetermined. Deletions cut 8 bases from V and 2 bases from J, with 7 bases between. The germline V gene has CDR1 SNHLY and CDR2 FYNNEI. The CDR3 has 11 residues. CDR3 sequence: CASEAPYEQYF. CDR3 DNA: TGTGCCAGCGAAGCTCCCTACGAGCAGTACTTC.

The gene calls are TRBV20-1 and TRBJ1-2; D possibly corresponds to TRBD1 (6 bases). CDR3 length: 12 residues. V was shortened by 5 bases and J by 8 bases, with 15 bases between the two germline ends. Looked up from germline, CDR1 is DFQATT and CDR2 is SNEGSKA (reference sequence). CDR3 bases: TGCAGTGCTGGGGGCCCAGCGGAAGGCTACACCTTC. Its translation: CSAGGPAEGYTF.

For the CDR3, the DNA is TGTGCCAGCAGTTCGGTGGCAGCCCTTGTTCAGCCCCAGCATTTT. Translated: CASSSVAALVQPQHF. V is TRBV28 and J is TRBJ1-5; D is unclear. The germline CDR1 and CDR2 sequences are MDHEN and SYDVKM. Trimming left V 4 bases short and J 6 bases short, with 16 bases between. The CDR3 contains 15 residues.

The chain has TRBV29-1 and TRBJ1-1; D gene uncertain. In germline, CDR1 is SQVTM, CDR2 ANQGSEA. This CDR3 spans 12 amino acids. Deletions cut 3 bases from V and 5 bases from J, with 10 bases between. CDR3 DNA: TGCAGCGTTGATCCCCAATGGACTGAAGCTTTCTTT. It yields the protein CSVDPQWTEAFF.

This chain uses TRBV7-6 with TRBJ2-7, with TRBD1 matching 7 bases. Germline V gene sequence: CDR1 SGHVS, CDR2 FNYEAQ. The V and J ends lost 2 bases and 4 bases, in that order; junction bases with no gene match: 5. This CDR3 region has 14 residues. The CDR3 DNA reads TGTGCCAGCAGCTTAAGTACAGGGGTGTACGAGCAGTACTTC. This codes for CASSLSTGVYEQYF.

V and J are TRBV20-1 and TRBJ2-3, with D possibly TRBD2 on 6 matching bases. Germline V gene lookup returns CDR1 DFQATT and CDR2 SNEGSKA (reference sequence). V dropped 4 bases and J dropped 9 bases, with 14 bases sitting between them. The CDR3 is 12 residues long. The CDR3 sequence is CSATSWTKTQYF. In nucleotides, the CDR3 is TGCAGTGCTACGTCATGGACTAAGACGCAGTATTTT.

The genes are TRBV24-1 and TRBJ2-6, with D possibly being TRBD2 (6 bases). The V gene lost 3 bases and the J gene lost 4 bases, with 18 bases spanning the gap. The germline gives CDR1 KGHDR, CDR2 SFDVKD. CDR3 length: 18 amino acids. CDR3 DNA sequence: TGTGCCACCAGTGATCCCGCGGGGTACACAGACGGGGCCAACGTCCTGACTTTC. Protein sequence: CATSDPAGYTDGANVLTF.

The chain couples TRBV18 to TRBJ2-1; the match to TRBD1 covers 9 bases. The CDR3 extends over 13 amino acids. V lost 4 bases to trimming and J lost 9 bases; unmatched junction nucleotides: 4. Per the germline V gene, CDR1 is KGHSH and CDR2 is LQKENI. Written as DNA, the CDR3 is TGTGCCAGCTCACGACTACAGGGGGCTGAGCAGTTCTTC. Translation gives CASSRLQGAEQFF.